This T cell receptor beta chain derives from a study of shared clonotypes between healthy human individuals. General study results and limits: Rarefaction showed that sequencing of sorted subsets was incomplete (despite large depth). In four donors, around 5% of naive CD4 clonotypes appeared in common. Naive subsets generally exceeded memory subsets in estimated richness.

CD45RO-negative CD8 cells positively selected for CCR7 made up the naive population, which excluded terminally differentiated effector memory CD45RA+ cells. The method was immunoSEQ multiplex PCR; TCRdb's version includes in-frame clones alone and lacks a portion of them. Altogether about 2 million clones are present, less than 95% being singletons, with the ten largest covering roughly 1%. Comment on this clone: The antigen is unknown.

V lost 2 bases and J 6 bases, leaving 11 bases between the germline ends. The CDR3 is 13 amino acids. Germline-derived CDR1 and CDR2 are LNHDA and SQIVND (reference sequence). The source of this sequence is a man younger than 35 in good health. The V call is TRBV19, the J call TRBJ2-7; D is ambiguous. Sequencing input: naive CD8+ T cells sorted from blood. The CDR3 region has the DNA TGTGCCAGTAGTATACAGATCCCTAGCGAGCAGTACTTC. Its translation is CASSIQIPSEQYF.